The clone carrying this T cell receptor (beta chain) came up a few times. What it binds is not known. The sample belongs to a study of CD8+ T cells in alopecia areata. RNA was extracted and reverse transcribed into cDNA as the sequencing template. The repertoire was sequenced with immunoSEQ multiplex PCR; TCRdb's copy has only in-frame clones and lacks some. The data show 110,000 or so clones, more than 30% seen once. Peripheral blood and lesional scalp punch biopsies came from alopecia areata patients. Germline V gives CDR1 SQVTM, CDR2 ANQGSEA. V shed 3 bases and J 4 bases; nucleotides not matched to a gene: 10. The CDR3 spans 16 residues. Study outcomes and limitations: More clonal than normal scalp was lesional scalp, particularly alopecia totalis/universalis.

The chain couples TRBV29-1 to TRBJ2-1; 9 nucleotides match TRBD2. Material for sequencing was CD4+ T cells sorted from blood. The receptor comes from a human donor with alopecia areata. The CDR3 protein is CSVDPGKREVYNEQFF. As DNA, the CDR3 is TGCAGCGTTGACCCTGGGAAGCGGGAGGTATACAATGAGCAGTTCTTC.